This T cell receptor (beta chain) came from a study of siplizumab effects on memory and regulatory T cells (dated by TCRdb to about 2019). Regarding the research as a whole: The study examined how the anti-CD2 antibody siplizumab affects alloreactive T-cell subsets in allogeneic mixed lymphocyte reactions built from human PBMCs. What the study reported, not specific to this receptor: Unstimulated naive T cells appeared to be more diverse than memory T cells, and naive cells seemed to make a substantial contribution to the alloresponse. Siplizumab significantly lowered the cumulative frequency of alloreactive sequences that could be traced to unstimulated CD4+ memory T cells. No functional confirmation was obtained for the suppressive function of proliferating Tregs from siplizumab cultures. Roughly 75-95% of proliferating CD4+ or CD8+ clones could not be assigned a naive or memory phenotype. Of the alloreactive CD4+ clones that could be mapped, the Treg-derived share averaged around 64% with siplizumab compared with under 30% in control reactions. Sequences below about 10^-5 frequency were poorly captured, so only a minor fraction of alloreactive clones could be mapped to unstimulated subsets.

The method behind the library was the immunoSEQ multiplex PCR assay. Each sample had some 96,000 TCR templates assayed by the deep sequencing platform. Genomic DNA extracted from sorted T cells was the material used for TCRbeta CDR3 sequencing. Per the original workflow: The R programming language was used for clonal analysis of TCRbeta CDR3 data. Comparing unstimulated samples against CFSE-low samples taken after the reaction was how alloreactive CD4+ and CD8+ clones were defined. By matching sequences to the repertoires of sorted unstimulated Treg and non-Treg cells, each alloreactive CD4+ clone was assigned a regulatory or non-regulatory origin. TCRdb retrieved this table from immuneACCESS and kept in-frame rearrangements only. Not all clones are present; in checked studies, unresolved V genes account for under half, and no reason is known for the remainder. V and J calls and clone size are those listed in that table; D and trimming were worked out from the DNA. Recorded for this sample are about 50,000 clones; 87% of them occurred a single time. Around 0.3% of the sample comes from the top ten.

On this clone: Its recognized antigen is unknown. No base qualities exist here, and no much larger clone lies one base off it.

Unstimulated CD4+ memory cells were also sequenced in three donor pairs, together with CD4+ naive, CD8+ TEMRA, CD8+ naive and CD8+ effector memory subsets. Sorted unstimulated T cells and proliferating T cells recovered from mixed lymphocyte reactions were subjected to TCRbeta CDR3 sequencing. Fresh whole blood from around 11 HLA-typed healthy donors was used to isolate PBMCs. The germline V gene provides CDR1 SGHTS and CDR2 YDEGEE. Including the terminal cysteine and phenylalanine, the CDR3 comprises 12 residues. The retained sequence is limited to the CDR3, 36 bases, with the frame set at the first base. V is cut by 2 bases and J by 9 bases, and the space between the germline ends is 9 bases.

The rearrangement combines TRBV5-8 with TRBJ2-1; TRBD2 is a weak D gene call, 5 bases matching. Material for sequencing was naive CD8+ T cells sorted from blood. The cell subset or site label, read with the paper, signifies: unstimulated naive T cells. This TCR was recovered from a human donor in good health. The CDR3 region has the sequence CASSFDGVEQFF. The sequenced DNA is TGTGCCAGCAGCTTTGACGGGGTTGAGCAGTTCTTC.